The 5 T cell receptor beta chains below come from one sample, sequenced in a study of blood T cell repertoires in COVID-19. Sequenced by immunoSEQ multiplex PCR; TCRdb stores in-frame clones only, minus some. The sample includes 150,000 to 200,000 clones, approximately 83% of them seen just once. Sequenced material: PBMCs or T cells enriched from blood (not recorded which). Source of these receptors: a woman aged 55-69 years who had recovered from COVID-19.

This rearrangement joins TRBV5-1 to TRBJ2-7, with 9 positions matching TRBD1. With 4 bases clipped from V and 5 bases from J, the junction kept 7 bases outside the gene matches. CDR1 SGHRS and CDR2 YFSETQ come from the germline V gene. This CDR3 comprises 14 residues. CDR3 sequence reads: CASSPGQGTNEQYF. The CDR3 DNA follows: TGCGCCAGCAGCCCGGGACAGGGCACCAACGAGCAGTACTTC.

The CDR3 spells CASSELTWTGVEPQHF. The CDR3 DNA reads as TGCGCCAGCAGTGAGTTAACCTGGACAGGTGTTGAGCCCCAGCATTTT. The rearrangement links TRBV10-2 to TRBJ1-5; 7 positions agree with TRBD1. Germline CDR1 WSHSY, CDR2 SAAADI. This CDR3 region has 16 residues. Germline trimming cut 1 base from V and 8 bases from J; bases unmatched to any gene: 11.

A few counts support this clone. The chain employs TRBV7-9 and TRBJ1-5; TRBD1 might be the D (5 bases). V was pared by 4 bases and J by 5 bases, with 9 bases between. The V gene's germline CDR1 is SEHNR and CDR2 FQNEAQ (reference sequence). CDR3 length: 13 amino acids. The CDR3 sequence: CASSSSGDQPQHF. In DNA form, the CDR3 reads TGTGCCAGCAGCTCGTCGGGGGATCAGCCCCAGCATTTT.

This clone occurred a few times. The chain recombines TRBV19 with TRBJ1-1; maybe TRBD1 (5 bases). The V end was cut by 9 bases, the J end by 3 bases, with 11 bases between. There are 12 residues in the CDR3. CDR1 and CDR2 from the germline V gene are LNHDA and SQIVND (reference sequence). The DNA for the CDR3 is TGTGCCAGCAGGGATTGGGACACTGAAGCTTTCTTT. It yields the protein CASRDWDTEAFF.

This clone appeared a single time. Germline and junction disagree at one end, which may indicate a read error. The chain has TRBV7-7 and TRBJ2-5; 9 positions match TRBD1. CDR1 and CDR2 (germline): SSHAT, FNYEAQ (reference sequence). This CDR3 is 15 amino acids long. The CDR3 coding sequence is TGTGCTAGCAGCCTCAACAGGGGGCGCGGGGAGACCCAGTACTTC. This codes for CASSLNRGRGETQYF.